This entry lists 24 T cell receptor beta chains sequenced from one sample in a study of cytomegalovirus exposure and HLA in healthy donors. The PCR employed 60 Vbeta primers together with 13 Jbeta primers. The method was immunoSEQ multiplex PCR; TCRdb's version includes in-frame clones alone and lacks a portion of them. Of roughly 150,000 clones in the sample, around three quarters were seen once. Sequenced input: PBMCs. The receptors were sampled from a woman in her forties in good health and CMV-seronegative.

With regard to this clone: Likely a read error: the CDR3 ends without its conserved phenylalanine or tryptophan. The V and J genes are TRBV2 and TRBJ1-2, with D possibly being TRBD1 (6 bases). The CDR3 length is 14 residues. Germline V gene lookup returns CDR1 SNHLY and CDR2 FYNNEI. Trimming stripped 5 bases from V and 3 bases from J, with 13 bases between. This CDR3 is CASSKQGRDYGYTS. The CDR3, as DNA: TGTGCCAGCAGTAAACAGGGACGAGACTATGGCTACACCTCC.

The chain recombines TRBV11-3 with TRBJ2-7; TRBD1 might be the D (5 bases). Germline-derived CDR1 and CDR2 are SGHNT and YENEEA. The CDR3 length is 16 residues. The germline V and J ends were trimmed by 0 bases and 0 bases, with 12 bases remaining between them. In nucleotides, the CDR3 is TGTGCCAGCAGCTTAGACCGTCTAGGGGCCTCCTACGAGCAGTACTTC. Its protein is CASSLDRLGASYEQYF.

The rearrangement uses TRBV6-5 and TRBJ2-7; 11 bases line up with TRBD2. CDR1 and CDR2 from the germline V gene are MNHEY and SVGAGI. Trimming removed 0 bases from V and 3 bases from J; junction bases left unmatched: 4. The CDR3 loop spans 16 amino acids. The CDR3 region is CASSYSGTSGYYEQYF. The CDR3, as DNA: TGTGCCAGCAGTTACTCCGGGACTAGCGGATACTACGAGCAGTACTTC.

The V gene is TRBV7-2, the J gene TRBJ2-1, with 9 bases that match TRBD1. CDR3 length: 15 amino acids. V was pared by 5 bases and J by 7 bases, with 9 bases of the junction left unmatched. Germline V gene lookup returns CDR1 SGHTA and CDR2 FQGNSA. The DNA of the CDR3 is TGTGCCAGCAGCACCGGGACAGGGATTGAAAATGAGCAGTTCTTC. Its translation: CASSTGTGIENEQFF.

The chain uses TRBV5-1 and TRBJ1-2; 7 bases agree with TRBD1. The CDR3 has 14 amino acids. V gave up 2 bases and J gave up 4 bases; unmatched junction bases: 5. Per the germline V gene, CDR1 is SGHRS and CDR2 is YFSETQ. CDR3 coding DNA: TGCGCCAGCAGCTTAGGGGGCGTCGGCTATGGCTACACCTTC. The encoded protein is CASSLGGVGYGYTF.

This sequence joins TRBV30 and TRBJ2-5, with 9 bases identical to TRBD1. The V gene end was trimmed by 0 bases and the J gene end by 6 bases; junction bases not matched to a gene: 11. Per germline, CDR1 GTSNPN and CDR2 SVGIG (reference sequence). The CDR3 is 16 residues long. CDR3 region: CAWSVLNRGPRKTQYF. CDR3 nucleotides: TGTGCCTGGAGTGTTCTCAACAGGGGGCCCCGAAAGACCCAGTACTTC. Combining the CDR3 with reference TRBV30 and TRBJ2-5 gives the whole variable domain SQTIHQWPATLVQPVGSPLSLECTVEGTSNPNLYWYRQAAGRGLQLLFYSVGIGQISSEVPQNLSASRPQDRQFILSSKKLLLSDSGFYLCAWSVLNRGPRKTQYFGPGTRLLVL.

This clone was seen a handful of times. The chain is built from TRBV28 and TRBJ1-5; TRBD1 matches 7 bases. From germline, CDR1 is MDHEN and CDR2 SYDVKM. The CDR3 spans 15 residues. V lost 6 bases, J lost 3 bases, and 8 bases stayed unmatched. DNA for the CDR3: TGTGCCAGCAGCCTTCAGGGGGGCTTCAATCAGCCCCAGCATTTT. It is translated as CASSLQGGFNQPQHF. The full variable domain, with the rest looked up from reference TRBV28 and TRBJ1-5, is DVKVTQSSRYLVKRTGEKVFLECVQDMDHENMFWYRQDPGLGLRLIYFSYDVKMKEKGDIPEGYSVSREKKERFSLILESASTNQTSMYLCASSLQGGFNQPQHFGDGTRLSIL.

V usage is TRBV19 and J usage is TRBJ2-7; D is unclear. The CDR3 has 12 amino acids. The germline V and J ends were trimmed by 5 bases and 7 bases, with 12 bases remaining between them. CDR1 and CDR2 (germline): LNHDA, SQIVND (reference sequence). DNA for the CDR3: TGTGCCAGTAGTGCAGCCCTCGGGGAGCAGTACTTC. Translation gives CASSAALGEQYF.

J is TRBJ1-4 and V is TRBV5-1; the D gene is possibly TRBD1 (6 bases). The CDR3 is made up of 14 amino acids. From germline, CDR1 is SGHRS and CDR2 YFSETQ. Trimming took 0 bases from V and 11 from J, leaving 14 bases between them. In DNA, the CDR3 is TGCGCCAGCAGCTTGGCAGGGGATGTGGGTAAACTGTTTTTT. It encodes CASSLAGDVGKLFF.

Only one count was recorded for this clone. The CDR3 protein is CASSTGVLGETQYF. For the CDR3, the DNA is TGCGCCAGCAGCACCGGGGTGCTAGGAGAGACCCAGTACTTC. V gene TRBV5-1 combines with J gene TRBJ2-5; D is possibly TRBD2 (5 bases). V was shortened by 4 bases and J by 4 bases, with 14 bases between the two germline ends. This CDR3 contains 14 residues. Germline CDR1 reads SGHRS; CDR2 reads YFSETQ.

The chain employs TRBV18 and TRBJ2-3, with TRBD1 matching over 7 bases. With 0 bases clipped from V and 6 bases from J, the junction kept 6 bases outside the gene matches. The length of the CDR3 is 15 residues. Germline V gene sequence: CDR1 KGHSH, CDR2 LQKENI. The CDR3 coding sequence is TGTGCCAGCTCACCACCTAGGGGGCAAGGTGATACGCAGTATTTT. It yields the protein CASSPPRGQGDTQYF.

This clone was observed a single time. V and J are TRBV7-8 and TRBJ2-1; 10 bases are shared with TRBD2. The CDR3 length is 15 residues. V was clipped by 6 bases and J by 3 bases; unmatched bases: 5. CDR1 SGHVS and CDR2 FQNEAQ come from the germline V gene. The CDR3 coding sequence is TGTGCCAGCAGTAACGGACTAGCGGTCTACAATGAGCAGTTCTTC. It yields the protein CASSNGLAVYNEQFF.

This sequence joins TRBV5-6 and TRBJ1-5; D might be TRBD1 (6 bases). The CDR3 totals 18 residues. Germline CDR1 and CDR2: SGHDT and YYEEEE. Between the trimmed V and J ends, which lost 0 bases and 3 bases, there was a span of 19 bases. CDR3 in DNA: TGTGCCAGCAGCTTGGGAGGCTTTTCAGGGGATGCCAATCAGCCCCAGCATTTT. It encodes CASSLGGFSGDANQPQHF.

V and J are TRBV7-6 and TRBJ2-3; D call uncertain. The CDR3 length is 15 residues. Germline V lookup: CDR1 SGHVS, CDR2 FNYEAQ. V was pared by 1 base and J by 0 bases, with 8 bases between. CDR3 nucleotide sequence: TGTGCCAGCAGCTTAGGTCCGTATAGCACAGATACGCAGTATTTT. Translation gives CASSLGPYSTDTQYF.

This clone has more than one count but fewer than ten. The chain carries TRBV5-1 and TRBJ2-1; 13 nucleotides line up with TRBD2. Trimming removed 4 bases from V and 9 bases from J; junction bases left unmatched: 10. Germline values: CDR1 SGHRS, CDR2 YFSETQ. CDR3 length: 16 residues. CDR3 region: CASSRTPGLAGSEQFF. The CDR3 DNA reads TGCGCCAGCAGCCGAACTCCGGGACTAGCGGGAAGTGAGCAGTTCTTC.

This clone was counted once. This rearrangement joins TRBV11-3 to TRBJ2-7, with D possibly TRBD2 on 6 matching bases. This CDR3 has 15 residues. With 6 bases removed from V and 0 bases from J, the gap between germline ends came to 15 bases. Germline values: CDR1 SGHNT, CDR2 YENEEA. This CDR3 is CASSLGFGGSYEQYF. The CDR3 nucleotides are TGTGCCAGCAGTCTTGGGTTCGGGGGCTCCTACGAGCAGTACTTC.

The chain uses TRBV27 and TRBJ1-3; no definite D call. Germline V CDR1 and CDR2: MNHEY, SMNVEV (reference sequence). This CDR3 has 13 amino acids. Trimming shortened V by 8 bases and J by 1 base, and 9 bases separated the two germline ends. CDR3 sequence reads: CASALRSGNTIYF. In DNA, the CDR3 is TGTGCCAGCGCGTTGAGGTCTGGAAACACCATATATTTT.

This clone appeared a few times. This sequence joins TRBV9 and TRBJ2-1, with a tentative D call TRBD1 (5 bases). CDR1 SGDLS and CDR2 YYNGEE come from the germline V gene. There are 15 residues in the CDR3. The V and J ends lost 4 bases and 9 bases respectively, with 20 bases between them. Here the CDR3 DNA reads TGTGCCAGCAGCACTCTTGGGCAGGGTGGGGCTGAGCAGTTCTTC. Translating gives CASSTLGQGGAEQFF.

The CDR3, as DNA: TGTGCCATCAGCGCTACAGCTTACGAGCAGTACTTC. This encodes CAISATAYEQYF. The chain links TRBV10-3 to TRBJ2-7; D gene uncertain. The V gene's germline CDR1 is ENHRY and CDR2 SYGVKD. The CDR3 contains 12 residues. V shed 6 bases and J shed 4 bases, with 10 bases lying between them.

V gene TRBV29-1 combines with J gene TRBJ2-3; 9 bases line up with TRBD2. With 6 bases clipped from V and 0 bases from J, the junction kept 10 bases outside the gene matches. CDR1 and CDR2 (germline): SQVTM, ANQGSEA. The CDR3 is made up of 16 amino acids. As DNA, the CDR3 is TGCAGCGTGGGAACTAGCGGGCCTTCTAGCACAGATACGCAGTATTTT. It yields the protein CSVGTSGPSSTDTQYF.

As regards this clone: This CDR3 is also generated by other DNA sequences in the sample. The J gene is TRBJ1-2, the V gene TRBV9; possibly TRBD1 for D (5 bases). The CDR3 consists of 12 residues. Trimming cost V 0 bases and J 8 bases, with 8 bases left between them. In germline, CDR1 is SGDLS, CDR2 YYNGEE. The CDR3 region is CASSVVGGGYTF. CDR3 nucleotides: TGTGCCAGCAGCGTAGTTGGGGGGGGCTACACCTTC.

J is TRBJ2-3 and V is TRBV5-1, with D maybe TRBD1 (6 bases). Germline V gives CDR1 SGHRS, CDR2 YFSETQ. Between the trimmed V and J ends, which lost 4 bases and 4 bases, there was a span of 13 bases. The CDR3 spans 14 residues. The CDR3 nucleotides are TGCGCCAGCAGCCCACAGGGACCCTCAGATACGCAGTATTTT. Translating gives CASSPQGPSDTQYF.

This clone was seen more than once but under ten times. The chain joins TRBV6-1 to TRBJ1-5, with TRBD1 matching over 7 bases. Per the germline V gene, CDR1 is MNHNS and CDR2 is SASEGT. V was pared by 1 base and J by 4 bases, with 1 base of the junction left unmatched. The CDR3 is 14 amino acids. DNA for the CDR3: TGTGCCAGCAGTGAAGGGGACAGTAATCAGCCCCAGCATTTT. The encoded protein is CASSEGDSNQPQHF.

The table lists this clone with a count of one. This sequence joins TRBV27 and TRBJ2-3, with 15 bases lining up with TRBD2. The CDR3 has 18 residues. V gave up 5 bases and J gave up 0 bases; unmatched junction bases: 6. Germline V gene lookup returns CDR1 MNHEY and CDR2 SMNVEV (reference sequence). The CDR3 sequence is CASSAGLAGGTSTDTQYF. CDR3 DNA: TGTGCCAGCAGTGCCGGACTAGCGGGAGGGACAAGCACAGATACGCAGTATTTT.